This T cell receptor (beta chain) was found in a study of T cell responses to AZD1222 COVID-19 vaccine. Overall study results and limits: No day 14 peak samples; only post-peak repertoires were characterized.

Only a few counts were recorded for this clone. No antigen is known for it. Measured with immunoSEQ multiplex PCR; TCRdb has only the in-frame clones, and not every one. Seen here are roughly 100,000 clones, over 75% observed once, and the top ten hold 2% to 3%. Losses at the gene ends were 6 bases for V and 1 base for J; bases not matched to a gene: 4. Germline lookup yields CDR1 MNHEY and CDR2 SVGAGI. This CDR3 has 15 amino acids. The clonotype was recovered from an adult in good health. Here the sequenced sample was peripheral blood, taken on day 0 of AZD1222 vaccination. The rearrangement uses TRBV6-5 and TRBJ1-5; TRBD1 aligns across 9 bases. The CDR3 sequence: CASRRDRVSNQPQHF. Written as DNA, the CDR3 is TGTGCCAGCAGAAGGGACAGGGTCAGCAATCAGCCCCAGCATTTT.